Following are 2 T cell receptor beta chains from one sample sequenced in a study of OX40 agonist ivuxolimab in advanced cancers. Libraries were prepared by immunoSEQ multiplex PCR; TCRdb keeps only in-frame clonotypes and omits some of them. This table has some 75,000 clones, around nine tenths appearing once. The sample consisted of CD4+ or CD8+ T cells sorted from blood, taken in a trial of the OX40 agonist ivuxolimab. All receptors derive from an adult with an advanced solid tumor such as melanoma, head and neck, liver or kidney cancer.

The gene calls are TRBV19 and TRBJ1-1; D unresolved. This CDR3 is built from 16 residues. With 1 base removed from V and 0 bases from J, the gap between germline ends came to 12 bases. Germline CDR1 is LNHDA and CDR2 is SQIVND (reference sequence). DNA of the CDR3: TGTGCCAGTAGTATAGCCCCCGGCATTGTGAACACTGAAGCTTTCTTT. This codes for CASSIAPGIVNTEAFF.

This sequence joins TRBV4-3 and TRBJ2-2; D call uncertain. Germline CDR1 reads LGHNA; CDR2 reads YSLEER. V was shortened by 0 bases and J by 3 bases, with 11 bases between the two germline ends. The CDR3 extends over 16 amino acids. The CDR3 here is CASSQDLGWYTGELFF. DNA for the CDR3: TGCGCCAGCAGCCAAGACCTGGGTTGGTACACCGGGGAGCTGTTTTTT.